This T cell receptor (beta chain) was retrieved from a study of post-analysis software for immune sequencing data. TCR beta cDNA libraries had unique molecular identifiers. TCRdb processed the PCR reads anew with MiXCR; each CDR3 protein has one entry. The profile shows approximately 440,000 distinct CDR3 sequences, less than 45% of them singletons. The CDR3 is made up of 12 amino acids. V dropped 5 bases and J dropped 0 bases, with 5 bases sitting between them. From germline, CDR1 is DFQATT and CDR2 SNEGSKA (reference sequence). This clonotype was observed a few times. The antigen remains undetermined. The study, taken as a whole, reports: Comparison of patients with controls showed roughly five TRBV segments more frequent in patients, TRBV5-6, TRBV5-1 and TRBV20-1 among them.

This rearrangement joins TRBV20-1 to TRBJ1-5; D unclear. Sequenced sample: blood. This receptor was taken from a girl between 5 and 17 years old with multiple sclerosis. This CDR3 reads CSAVVSNQPQHF. DNA for the CDR3: TGCAGTGCTGTGGTTAGCAATCAGCCCCAGCATTTT.